The rows below give T cell receptor beta chains drawn from one sample of a study of regulatory T cells in long-lasting Graves disease. TCRdb ran MiXCR on the multiplex PCR reads and lists one entry per CDR3 protein. This table has 400,000 to 500,000 distinct CDR3 sequences, 21% appearing once. Here the sequenced sample was peripheral blood mononuclear cells (PBMCs), taken when the disease was refractory, from a patient treated with antithyroid drugs. The receptors shown here come from a female donor with Graves disease. CDR3s include the opening cysteine and the closing phenylalanine or tryptophan. The D gene is left open where the match is weak. The size entry is marked missing in some rows and otherwise reads once, few, many or a size class.

CDR3 DNA | CDR3 protein | clone size | J gene | V gene | D gene
TGCGCCAGCAGCTTGGGGGGCCTAGCGGGAGCGGAAAACATTCAGTACTTC | CASSLGGLAGAENIQYF | few | TRBJ2-4 | TRBV5-1 | TRBD2
TGCAGTGCTAGGACACTAGCGGGGGCCTACGAGCAGTACTTC | CSARTLAGAYEQYF | few | TRBJ2-7 | TRBV20-1 | TRBD2
TGCGCCAGCAGGGGGACTGAGAATTCACCCCTCCACTTT | CASRGTENSPLHF | . | TRBJ1-6 | TRBV5-1 | .
TGTGCCAGCAGACCCCATCCAACCGGGGAGCTGTTTTTT | CASRPHPTGELFF | many | TRBJ2-2 | TRBV6-1 | .
TGTGCCAGCAGTTCCGGGACAAAGCTCCATGGCTACACCTTC | CASSSGTKLHGYTF | many | TRBJ1-2 | TRBV12-3/TRBV12-4 | .
TGTGCCAGCAGTCCACAGGAGGCGAATTCACCCCTCCACTTT | CASSPQEANSPLHF | many | TRBJ1-6 | TRBV27 | .
TGTGCCAGCAGTTACGGGCAGTACCCCTACGAGCAGTACTTC | CASSYGQYPYEQYF | many | TRBJ2-7 | TRBV6-9 | .
TGTGCCAGCAGTTGGGGGGGCGCAGCCGGCCAGCCCCAGCATTTT | CASSWGGAAGQPQHF | . | TRBJ1-5 | TRBV27 | .
TGTGCCAGCAGTTACATCACTAGCGGGAGAAGTTACGAGCAGTACTTC | CASSYITSGRSYEQYF | few | TRBJ2-7 | TRBV6-5 | TRBD2
TGTGCCAGCAGCCGCTGGGCTGACGGTGAAGCTTTCTTT | CASSRWADGEAFF | few | TRBJ1-1 | TRBV3-1 | .
TGCAGCGTTGCGGCGCACTACGAGCAGTACTTC | CSVAAHYEQYF | . | TRBJ2-7 | TRBV29-1 | .
TGTGCCAGCAGTTACCAGGGGGCGCGGGAGACCCAGTACTTC | CASSYQGARETQYF | . | TRBJ2-5 | TRBV6-5 | TRBD1
TGCAGTGCTAGAGCCTGGGGGGATTTGGTCACTGAAGCTTTCTTT | CSARAWGDLVTEAFF | few | TRBJ1-1 | TRBV20-1 | .
TGCAGTGCTAGCGGGACAGGGATACCCTCGAATGGCTACACCTTC | CSASGTGIPSNGYTF | . | TRBJ1-2 | TRBV20-1 | TRBD1
TGTGCCATCAGTGAAGGCAGGGGGGCCTACGAGCAGTACTTC | CAISEGRGAYEQYF | . | TRBJ2-7 | TRBV10-3 | .
TGTGCCAGCAGTTTTAGCGGGACGAACACCGGGGAGCTGTTTTTT | CASSFSGTNTGELFF | many | TRBJ2-2 | TRBV27 | TRBD2
TGTGCCAGCAGCGAACCACAAACAGGGATCCCGGAGACCCAGTACTTC | CASSEPQTGIPETQYF | many | TRBJ2-5 | TRBV6-1 | .
TGCGCCAGCAGTGAAAGTTTGGGGACCGGGGAGCTGTTTTTT | CASSESLGTGELFF | few | TRBJ2-2 | TRBV10-2 | .
TGTGCCAGCAGCCAAGAGACTAGAAGCGTCGTCTACGAGCAGTACTTC | CASSQETRSVVYEQYF | few | TRBJ2-7 | TRBV4-2 | .
TGTGCCAGCAGTTACTCTGGTGATGAAGCTTTCTTT | CASSYSGDEAFF | many | TRBJ1-1 | TRBV6-5 | .
TGTGCCACCACCAGTGGTGGAAACACCATATATTTT | CATTSGGNTIYF | many | TRBJ1-3 | TRBV28 | .
TGTGCCAGCAGCCGAGGGGACCGCTCCAATGAGCAGTTCTTC | CASSRGDRSNEQFF | . | TRBJ2-1 | TRBV7-3 | .
TGTGCCAGCAGCCCGGGCGGGACTAGCGGGAGTTGGACCCAGTACTTC | CASSPGGTSGSWTQYF | many | TRBJ2-5 | TRBV7-3 | TRBD2
TGTGCCAGCAGTCCCTCTACAGGGTACGCTTTCTTT | CASSPSTGYAFF | many | TRBJ1-1 | TRBV2 | .
TGTGCCAGCAGATACGGGACAGGCTATGGCTACACCTTC | CASRYGTGYGYTF | many | TRBJ1-2 | TRBV28 | TRBD1
TGTGCCAGCAGTTCGCTAGGGGAGGGGGGGGCCTATAATTCACCCCTCCACTTT | CASSSLGEGGAYNSPLHF | many | TRBJ1-6 | TRBV28 | .
TGTGCCAGCAGTTCCGGGACCCCGTTTTCCGAGCAGTACTTC | CASSSGTPFSEQYF | many | TRBJ2-7 | TRBV27 | .
TGTGCCAGCAGCGTAGGGCGGACAGTCCCCTATGGCTACACCTTC | CASSVGRTVPYGYTF | . | TRBJ1-2 | TRBV9 | .
TGTGCCAGCAGCTTACCAGGGCACAATGAGCAGTTCTTC | CASSLPGHNEQFF | . | TRBJ2-1 | TRBV7-2 | .
TGTGCCAGCACGCAGATCCAAGAGACCCAGTACTTC | CASTQIQETQYF | many | TRBJ2-5 | TRBV2 | .
TGTGCCACCAGGTTGGTTGGAAATCAGCCCCAGCATTTT | CATRLVGNQPQHF | few | TRBJ1-5 | TRBV15 | .
TGTGCCAGCTCATCGACGACTAGCGGGAGGTACGAGCAGTACTTC | CASSSTTSGRYEQYF | few | TRBJ2-7 | TRBV18 | TRBD2
TGTGCCAGCAGTTTCCGAGGCGGGGACACCAGCCCAGATACGCAGTATTTT | CASSFRGGDTSPDTQYF | . | TRBJ2-3 | TRBV6-5 | .
TGCAGTGCTAATTTAGCGGGCACAGATACGCAGTATTTT | CSANLAGTDTQYF | . | TRBJ2-3 | TRBV20-1 | .
TGTGCCAGCAGAGACCCAAGGAACACTGAAGCTTTCTTT | CASRDPRNTEAFF | many | TRBJ1-1 | TRBV2 | .
TGTGCCAGTGACAGCGGCAATCAGCCCCAGCATTTT | CASDSGNQPQHF | many | TRBJ1-5 | TRBV28 | .